This TCR beta chain was observed in a study of tumor-infiltrating lymphocytes in primary liver carcinoma. Unsorted bulk tissue (about 18-32 mg) underwent RNA and DNA co-extraction. Surgical resection treated primary liver carcinoma in the patients. Synthesis of TCR beta cDNA was carried out from 500 ng total RNA with a constant-region primer. Three nested multiplex PCR rounds, a slightly modified ARM-PCR, produced the libraries for TCR beta. Both of the initial two PCR rounds ran for 10 cycles and employed TRBV1-TRBV30 forward primers alongside a C-beta reverse primer. MiXCR was run by TCRdb on the multiplex PCR reads, yielding one entry per CDR3 protein. There are roughly 80,000 distinct CDR3 sequences in the sample; about 75% occur only once, and around 24% lies in the top ten. V was trimmed by 8 bases and J by 5 bases, leaving 24 bases between them. The germline CDR1 and CDR2 sequences are MGHRA and YSYEKL. The CDR3 contains 16 residues.

Study-wide results and caveats: It was tumor-adjacent and tumor-blood pairs that overlapped less than tumor region pairs did. Tumor tissue displayed a significantly greater top-250-clone fraction than blood (p = 0.039).

Points on this clonotype: Its antigen is undetermined.

The rearrangement links TRBV4-1 to TRBJ2-5; either TRBD1 or TRBD2 may supply D (6 bases each). The specimen was tumor-adjacent normal liver tissue. The receptor comes from a man aged 40-55 years with primary liver carcinoma and hepatitis B virus infection. Here the CDR3 DNA reads TGCGCCAGCGGCCGAGGAGAGGGGGGTTTTTGGGAGACCCAGTACTTC. This gives the protein CASGRGEGGFWETQYF.